Shown below are 27 T cell receptor beta chains from a single sample sequenced in a study of T cells in Graves' hyperthyroidism and ophthalmopathy. Researchers took RNA transcripts and amplified the TCR beta CDR3 regions from them. In the first-round RT-PCR of the TCR CDR3, the HTBI primer set was used. In TCRdb, the multiplex PCR reads were re-called with MiXCR into one record per CDR3 protein. The sample yields 300,000 to 450,000 distinct CDR3 sequences, about 18% seen once. The specimen was blood. These TCRs come from a woman aged 25 to 39 with Graves' hyperthyroidism that later progressed to Graves' ophthalmopathy.

There are many counts of this clonotype. This chain connects TRBV9 to TRBJ2-1; no definite D call. The CDR3 has 13 residues. V lost 0 bases and J 5 bases, leaving 6 bases between the germline ends. CDR1 SGDLS and CDR2 YYNGEE come from the germline V gene. The CDR3 nucleotides are TGTGCCAGCAGCGTAGCGATCCACAATGAGCAGTTCTTC. Translated: CASSVAIHNEQFF.

V is TRBV14 and J is TRBJ2-7, with TRBD2 as a possible D gene (6 bases). The CDR3 totals 16 residues. Germline assignment: CDR1 SGHDN and CDR2 FVKESK. The germline V and J ends were trimmed by 0 bases and 3 bases, with 15 bases remaining between them. CDR3 protein: CASSQDITSIYYEQYF. DNA of the CDR3: TGTGCCAGCAGCCAAGATATCACTAGCATATACTACGAGCAGTACTTC.

Ten or more counts support this clonotype. V is TRBV2 and J is TRBJ1-5; 9 bases are a match to TRBD1. Germline assignment: CDR1 SNHLY and CDR2 FYNNEI. V lost 6 bases, J lost 3 bases, and 6 bases stayed unmatched. CDR3 size: 15 residues. CDR3 nucleotides: TGTGCCAGCAGATTACAGGGGGCTCTCAATCAGCCCCAGCATTTT. Encoded protein: CASRLQGALNQPQHF.

The V gene is TRBV19, the J gene TRBJ1-1, with D maybe TRBD1 (5 bases). The germline V gene has CDR1 LNHDA and CDR2 SQIVND (reference sequence). This CDR3 has 14 residues. V was cut by 8 bases and J by 5 bases, with 18 bases left in between. CDR3 bases: TGTGCCAGTCGGTCGGGGGGGGGATTGACTGAAGCTTTCTTT. Translated, it gives CASRSGGGLTEAFF.

The chain recombines TRBV10-3 with TRBJ2-1; 10 bases line up with TRBD1. The germline V gene encodes CDR1 ENHRY and CDR2 SYGVKD. The length of the CDR3 is 13 residues. Trimming took 11 bases from V and 5 from J; bases not matched to a gene: 6. CDR3 coding DNA: TGTGCCTCTATGGGACAGGGGAACAATGAGCAGTTCTTC. It encodes CASMGQGNNEQFF.

This clonotype was seen many times. The chain couples TRBV27 to TRBJ2-7; TRBD1 agrees at 7 bases. In germline, CDR1 is MNHEY, CDR2 SMNVEV (reference sequence). This CDR3 has 16 amino acids. V gave up 5 bases and J gave up 6 bases; unmatched junction bases: 16. CDR3 sequence (DNA): TGTGCCAGCAGTGGGCGACAGGGAATGGGTTCCCTCGAGCAGTACTTC. This encodes CASSGRQGMGSLEQYF.

This sequence joins TRBV5-1 and TRBJ2-7; D unclear. The CDR3 consists of 13 residues. The V and J ends lost 5 bases and 1 base respectively, with 10 bases between them. Germline-derived CDR1 and CDR2 are SGHRS and YFSETQ. For the CDR3, the DNA is TGCGCCAGCAGAATAGGCAGTTCCTACGAGCAGTACTTC. This gives the protein CASRIGSSYEQYF.

This clonotype was seen only a few times. The chain uses TRBV5-1 and TRBJ2-3, with D possibly being TRBD1 (6 bases). The CDR3 has 15 amino acids. V was clipped by 2 bases and J by 6 bases, with 16 bases between them. Germline assignment: CDR1 SGHRS and CDR2 YFSETQ. The CDR3: CASSLFGTTGDTQYF. DNA for the CDR3: TGCGCCAGCAGCTTATTCGGGACAACCGGGGATACGCAGTATTTT.

This clonotype was picked up many times. The chain has TRBV5-8 and TRBJ2-3; 10 bases are a match to TRBD2. With 5 bases clipped from V and 4 bases from J, the junction kept 13 bases outside the gene matches. Germline CDR1 SGHTS, CDR2 YDEGEE. The CDR3 has 17 residues. In DNA form, the CDR3 reads TGTGCCAGCAGACTCCTAGGGACTAGCGCTCCACCAGATACGCAGTATTTT. Protein sequence: CASRLLGTSAPPDTQYF. The full variable domain, with the rest looked up from reference TRBV5-8 and TRBJ2-3, is EAGVTQSPTHLIKTRGQQATLRCSPISGHTSVYWYQQALGLGLQFLLWYDEGEERNRGNFPPRFSGRQFPNYSSELNVNALELEDSALYLCASRLLGTSAPPDTQYFGPGTRLTVL.

There are many counts of this clonotype. The chain has TRBV12-3 or TRBV12-4 and TRBJ2-2; D unclear. V was cut by 7 bases and J by 0 bases, with 9 bases left in between. This CDR3 is 14 amino acids long. The CDR3 protein is CASTLRANTGELFF. The CDR3 DNA reads as TGTGCCAGCACCCTTCGGGCGAACACCGGGGAGCTGTTTTTT.

The table lists this clonotype with many counts. The chain combines TRBV20-1 with TRBJ1-1; TRBD1 might be the D (6 bases). Germline V CDR1 and CDR2: DFQATT, SNEGSKA (reference sequence). Trimming removed 8 bases from V and 1 base from J, with 8 bases in between. This CDR3 comprises 11 residues. CDR3 in amino acids: CSPRGNTEAFF. CDR3 nucleotides: TGCAGTCCCAGGGGGAACACTGAAGCTTTCTTT.

The chain links TRBV12-3 or TRBV12-4 to TRBJ2-7, with D possibly being TRBD2 (5 bases). The CDR3 runs to 13 residues. The V and J ends lost 1 base and 6 bases respectively, with 10 bases between them. In DNA, the CDR3 is TGTGCCAGCAGTTTAGTTGAGGGCCGCGAGCAGTACTTC. Encoded protein: CASSLVEGREQYF.

The J gene is TRBJ2-1, the V gene TRBV20-1; D is unclear. Germline assignment: CDR1 DFQATT and CDR2 SNEGSKA (reference sequence). This CDR3 has 11 amino acids. V was cut by 1 base and J by 12 bases, with 10 bases left in between. CDR3 sequence reads: CSARGGLGQFF. In nucleotides, the CDR3 is TGCAGTGCTAGAGGGGGTTTAGGGCAGTTCTTC.

This chain uses TRBV4-1 with TRBJ1-1; 8 bases map to TRBD1. Germline trimming cut 4 bases from V and 3 bases from J; bases unmatched to any gene: 19. CDR1 is MGHRA and CDR2 is YSYEKL in the germline V gene. The CDR3 length is 19 residues. The CDR3: CASSPQSLVRDRPHTEAFF. As DNA, the CDR3 is TGCGCCAGCAGCCCGCAAAGCTTAGTTCGGGACAGGCCCCACACTGAAGCTTTCTTT.

This clonotype has just a few counts. V is TRBV6-1 and J is TRBJ2-3; D is undetermined. The ends were cut back, 5 bases at V and 1 base at J, with 10 bases in the middle. This CDR3 has 14 amino acids. Germline V gene lookup returns CDR1 MNHNS and CDR2 SASEGT. The chain's CDR3 is CASSKILGTDTQYF. CDR3 DNA: TGTGCCAGCAGTAAGATTTTAGGCACAGATACGCAGTATTTT.

This clonotype was seen at least ten times. This rearrangement joins TRBV28 to TRBJ2-1, with D perhaps matching TRBD1 (5 bases). This CDR3 has 12 amino acids. From germline, CDR1 is MDHEN and CDR2 SYDVKM. The germline V and J ends were trimmed by 6 bases and 6 bases, with 9 bases remaining between them. The CDR3 DNA is TGTGCCAGCAGGCCAGGGTTCAATGAGCAGTTCTTC. Translating it yields CASRPGFNEQFF.

This clonotype appeared once. V usage is TRBV7-2 and J usage is TRBJ2-2, with 8 bases lining up with TRBD2. The V gene's germline CDR1 is SGHTA and CDR2 FQGNSA. The ends lost 5 bases at V and 1 base at J; junction bases unmatched: 3. This CDR3 is 15 amino acids long. Here the CDR3 DNA reads TGTGCCAGCAGCCGGGGACTAGTGAACACCGGGGAGCTGTTTTTT. It encodes CASSRGLVNTGELFF.

The chain couples TRBV7-2 to TRBJ1-2; TRBD1 agrees at 9 bases. The germline gives CDR1 SGHTA, CDR2 FQGNSA. The trim removed 5 bases at V and 7 bases at J, leaving 8 bases unmatched. CDR3 length: 14 amino acids. CDR3 loop: CASSPGQGLGGYTF. In nucleotides, the CDR3 is TGTGCCAGCAGCCCCGGACAGGGGTTAGGTGGCTACACCTTC.

In this sample, this clonotype turned up many times. The chain has TRBV28 and TRBJ1-2; the D gene is possibly TRBD1 (6 bases). The germline V gene has CDR1 MDHEN and CDR2 SYDVKM. V was pared by 11 bases and J by 5 bases, with 24 bases between. The CDR3 is 15 residues long. CDR3 residues: CAGLTTGRGVYGYTF. For the CDR3, the DNA is TGTGCCGGTCTAACGACAGGCCGCGGGGTATATGGCTACACCTTC.

This sequence joins TRBV5-1 and TRBJ2-4; maybe TRBD1 (7 bases). Germline CDR1 reads SGHRS; CDR2 reads YFSETQ. The CDR3 covers 16 residues. The V and J ends lost 2 bases and 1 base respectively, with 13 bases between them. The CDR3 reads CASSFGGGSAKNIQYF. The CDR3 region has the DNA TGCGCCAGCAGCTTTGGAGGGGGCTCGGCCAAAAACATTCAGTACTTC. The complete variable domain, with remaining parts taken from reference TRBV5-1 and TRBJ2-4, reads KAGVTQTPRYLIKTRGQQVTLSCSPISGHRSVSWYQQTPGQGLQFLFEYFSETQRNKGNFPGRFSGRQFSNSRSEMNVSTLELGDSALYLCASSFGGGSAKNIQYFGAGTRLSVL.

This clonotype has at least ten counts. The chain links TRBV11-2 to TRBJ1-3, with 8 bases fitting TRBD1. Germline V gene data show CDR1 as SGHAT and CDR2 as FQNNGV. This CDR3 has 17 residues. The V gene end was trimmed by 1 base and the J gene end by 3 bases; junction bases not matched to a gene: 8. The CDR3 DNA is TGTGCCAGCAGCTTAGTACTTGGCAGGGGGCTTGGAAACACCATATATTTT. Translation: CASSLVLGRGLGNTIYF.

This clonotype was picked up many times. V usage is TRBV2 and J usage is TRBJ2-1; D is possibly TRBD1 or TRBD2 (5 bases each). The germline CDR1 and CDR2 sequences are SNHLY and FYNNEI. Between the trimmed V and J ends, which lost 5 bases and 4 bases, there was a span of 9 bases. This CDR3 spans 13 amino acids. The CDR3 sequence is CASSTGPYNEQFF. CDR3 coding DNA: TGTGCCAGCAGTACGGGACCGTACAATGAGCAGTTCTTC.

This clonotype has ten or more counts. The rearrangement uses TRBV5-1 and TRBJ1-1, with D unclear. Germline-derived CDR1 and CDR2 are SGHRS and YFSETQ. V lost 6 bases and J 1 base, leaving 10 bases between the germline ends. CDR3 size: 13 residues. The CDR3: CASKRDGNTEAFF. The DNA for the CDR3 is TGCGCCAGCAAACGAGACGGGAACACTGAAGCTTTCTTT.

This clonotype was seen ten or more times. The V and J genes are TRBV2 and TRBJ2-1, with D unclear. Germline V lookup: CDR1 SNHLY, CDR2 FYNNEI. V was trimmed by 5 bases and J by 5 bases, leaving 10 bases between them. The CDR3 extends over 13 amino acids. The CDR3: CASSPPGHNEQFF. The CDR3 nucleotides are TGTGCCAGCAGTCCACCTGGACACAATGAGCAGTTCTTC.

In this sample, this clonotype turned up many times. This chain joins TRBV5-1 and TRBJ2-7; D is uncertain. V lost 7 bases to trimming and J lost 4 bases, with 18 bases between them. The CDR3 consists of 14 residues. Germline CDR1 and CDR2: SGHRS and YFSETQ. CDR3 sequence (DNA): TGCGCCAGCGGGTCCCACGGCAACCCTTACGAGCAGTACTTC. Translation gives CASGSHGNPYEQYF.

This clonotype was counted at least ten times. The chain has TRBV6-1 and TRBJ2-1; 7 bases line up with TRBD2. V gave up 5 bases and J gave up 9 bases; unmatched junction bases: 13. Germline assignment: CDR1 MNHNS and CDR2 SASEGT. This CDR3 comprises 15 residues. The CDR3 nucleotides read TGTGCCAGCAGTTCCCCGACTAGCAAGGCCGGTGAGCAGTTCTTC. Residues: CASSSPTSKAGEQFF.

This clonotype was counted many times. The J gene is TRBJ2-2, the V gene TRBV10-3; D ambiguous. V lost 6 bases and J 3 bases, leaving 14 bases between the germline ends. The CDR3 is 15 amino acids. Germline assignment: CDR1 ENHRY and CDR2 SYGVKD. This CDR3 is CAIREDGSDTGELFF. In DNA, the CDR3 is TGTGCCATCAGAGAGGACGGTTCAGACACCGGGGAGCTGTTTTTT.